These T cell receptor beta chains were read from a single sample in a study of blood T cells in healthy people across ages. MiXCR was run by TCRdb on the 5' RACE reads, yielding one entry per CDR3 protein. The sample includes roughly 1.5 million distinct CDR3 sequences, approximately 43% of them seen just once. What was sequenced was blood. All receptors come from a woman aged 18-29 years in good health. Both conserved end residues are part of each CDR3. D genes are given only for firm matches. Rows may omit the clone size; those that give it use once, few, many or a size class.

TRBJ2-2,TRBD1,NA,TRBV7-8,CASSLIGGQSTGELFF,TGTGCCAGCAGCTTAATAGGGGGCCAGAGCACCGGGGAGCTGTTTTTT
TRBJ2-7,NA,NA,TRBV9,CASSVDGDEQYF,TGTGCCAGCAGCGTAGACGGGGATGAGCAGTACTTC
TRBJ2-4,NA,NA,TRBV11-2,CASSFLPAGAKNIQYF,TGTGCCAGCAGCTTTCTCCCGGCGGGGGCCAAAAACATTCAGTACTTC
TRBJ2-1,NA,few,TRBV5-1,CASSFIVSSNEQFF,TGCGCCAGCAGCTTTATAGTGAGCAGCAATGAGCAGTTCTTC
TRBJ1-6,NA,NA,TRBV2,CASRADSALHF,TGTGCCAGCAGGGCGGATTCGGCCCTCCACTTT
TRBJ2-7,TRBD1,NA,TRBV20-1,CSAPRSDRSSYEQYF,TGCAGTGCCCCACGGTCGGACAGGTCCTCCTACGAGCAGTACTTC
TRBJ2-1,NA,few,TRBV12-3/TRBV12-4,CASSFGGAPGNEQFF,TGTGCCAGCAGTTTTGGTGGGGCCCCCGGGAATGAGCAGTTCTTC
TRBJ2-7,NA,NA,TRBV7-2,CASNDPGLTSYEQYF,TGTGCCAGCAACGACCCGGGACTGACCTCCTACGAGCAGTACTTC
TRBJ2-1,NA,NA,TRBV7-9,CATDVGAGASSGDEQFF,TGTGCCACCGACGTAGGGGCGGGGGCCTCATCGGGCGATGAGCAGTTCTTC
TRBJ1-1,NA,NA,TRBV14,CASSTNLGEAFF,TGTGCCAGCAGCACGAACTTAGGTGAAGCTTTCTTT